Listed here is a single TCR beta chain. Its cognate antigen is unknown. These data belong to a study of cytomegalovirus exposure and HLA in healthy donors. About the research overall: The platform used for the 120 or so validation repertoires matched that of the roughly 700 first-cohort repertoires, a later analysis reported. Study-wide results and limits: Subsequent analysis of the approximately 110 validation repertoires found a tendency for first-cohort TCR clusters to co-occur.

Some clones are missing from TCRdb's copy, which holds only in-frame ones; the method was immunoSEQ multiplex PCR. The sample records under 250,000 clones, less than 85% being singletons. Trimming cost V 2 bases and J 4 bases; bases outside gene matches: 5. This CDR3 has 16 amino acids. Germline V gene sequence: CDR1 SNHLY, CDR2 FYNNEI. The clonotype comes from a woman between 18 and 29 years old in good health and CMV-seronegative. The specimen was PBMCs. The J gene is TRBJ2-6, the V gene TRBV2; TRBD2 matches 7 bases. CDR3 in DNA: TGTGCCAGCAGTGAACGGCGGGGGACCGGGGCCAACGTCCTGACTTTC. Protein sequence: CASSERRGTGANVLTF.